Presented here are 25 T cell receptor beta chains from one specimen sequenced in a study of blood T cells in healthy people across ages. Primers used in a second PCR of roughly 7 to 11 cycles were a sample-barcoded 5' primer and a J-beta primer mix. TCRdb called the 5' RACE reads again in MiXCR, with one record for every CDR3 protein. The sample carries about 840,000 distinct CDR3 sequences, just under 30% recorded once. These data were likewise used in another study, on T cells of mothers and their children.

The sample comprised blood. The source is a woman aged 40 to 50 in good health.

This clonotype turned up a few times. The CDR3 protein is CASSLGPGQTYEQYF. The CDR3 DNA reads as TGTGCCAGCAGCTTGGGACCGGGACAAACCTACGAGCAGTACTTC. This rearrangement joins TRBV7-6 to TRBJ2-7; maybe TRBD1 (6 bases). This CDR3 is 15 amino acids long. The V gene's germline CDR1 is SGHVS and CDR2 FNYEAQ. V was trimmed by 3 bases and J by 2 bases, leaving 14 bases between them.

The rearrangement joins TRBV5-5 to TRBJ2-4, with 13 bases aligning to TRBD2. The V gene end was trimmed by 4 bases and the J gene end by 11 bases; junction bases not matched to a gene: 9. The CDR3 is 15 residues long. Germline CDR1 SGHKS, CDR2 YYEKEE (reference sequence). The CDR3 here is CASSSRTSGGRVQYF. The CDR3 coding sequence is TGTGCCAGCAGCAGCCGGACTAGCGGGGGCCGGGTTCAGTACTTC. The entire variable domain, with the rest obtained from reference TRBV5-5 and TRBJ2-4, is as follows: DAGVTQSPTHLIKTRGQQVTLRCSPISGHKSVSWYQQVLGQGPQFIFQYYEKEERGRGNFPDRFSARQFPNYSSELNVNALLLGDSALYLCASSSRTSGGRVQYFGAGTRLSVL.

Details on this clonotype: The junction and the germline gene differ at one end; a read error may be behind it. The genes are TRBV7-7 and TRBJ2-1; 9 positions agree with TRBD2. The CDR3 totals 14 residues. Germline lookup yields CDR1 SSHAT and CDR2 FNYEAQ (reference sequence). CDR3 sequence (DNA): TGTGCTAGCAGCGTCGGGACTAGCAGAACTGAGCAGTTCTTC. This sequence encodes CASSVGTSRTEQFF.

The chain has TRBV7-6 and TRBJ2-3; D is ambiguous. The CDR3 is 14 residues long. Trimming pared 0 bases from V and 4 bases from J, leaving 8 bases between. Germline loops: CDR1 SGHVS, CDR2 FNYEAQ. The CDR3 DNA follows: TGTGCCAGCAGCTTAGCAGGGCGGTCAGATACGCAGTATTTT. This encodes CASSLAGRSDTQYF.

This clonotype was picked up a small number of times. The J gene is TRBJ2-3, the V gene TRBV7-9; 7 nucleotides line up with TRBD1. The CDR3 extends over 15 amino acids. Germline lookup yields CDR1 SEHNR and CDR2 FQNEAQ (reference sequence). V lost 4 bases and J lost 3; bases outside the gene matches: 7. CDR3 DNA: TGTGCCAGCAGCTCTAGCCTCAGGGGGACAGATACGCAGTATTTT. Protein sequence: CASSSSLRGTDTQYF.

The rearrangement uses TRBV27 and TRBJ1-6, with D perhaps TRBD1 (5 bases). The CDR3 spans 14 residues. Germline V gives CDR1 MNHEY, CDR2 SMNVEV (reference sequence). V lost 8 bases and J lost 5, with 13 bases in between. The CDR3 protein is CASRSTADNSPLHF. The CDR3 nucleotides read TGTGCCAGCCGCTCGACAGCAGATAATTCACCCCTCCACTTT.

DNA for the CDR3: TGTGCCTGTGGAAGGCGGGGGGGCACCACAGATACGCAGTATTTT. It specifies CACGRRGGTTDTQYF. V is TRBV30 and J is TRBJ2-3; 9 nucleotides align to TRBD2. J lost 2 bases, V lost 6 bases, and 9 bases had no gene match. Germline CDR1 GTSNPN, CDR2 SVGIG (reference sequence). There are 15 residues in the CDR3.

This clonotype came up many times. The chain combines TRBV7-9 with TRBJ2-7; D possibly corresponds to TRBD2 (5 bases). There are 15 residues in the CDR3. Trimming took off 5 bases at V and 3 bases at J, with 17 bases between the two ends. Germline V gene sequence: CDR1 SEHNR, CDR2 FQNEAQ (reference sequence). CDR3 in amino acids: CASSQIDYGYYEQYF. DNA of the CDR3: TGTGCCAGCAGCCAGATCGACTATGGGTACTACGAGCAGTACTTC.

The rearrangement uses TRBV10-3 and TRBJ1-1; no firm D call. CDR3 length: 11 residues. V was shortened by 6 bases and J by 7 bases, with 9 bases between the two germline ends. Looked up from germline, CDR1 is ENHRY and CDR2 is SYGVKD. The CDR3: CAIREDIEAFF. CDR3 DNA sequence: TGTGCCATCAGGGAGGATATTGAAGCTTTCTTT.

Worth noting for this clonotype: A single base separates this from a much larger clone, so it may be a read error. The chain employs TRBV14 and TRBJ2-4; D is undetermined. The J call is in doubt because the DNA end fits TRBJ2-7 better. The CDR3 has 14 residues. Per germline, CDR1 SGHDN and CDR2 FVKESK. For the CDR3, the DNA is TGTGCCAGCAGCCAATACAAGCTATCCTACGAGCAGTACTTC. Translating gives CASSQYKLSYEQYF.

The chain uses TRBV4-1 and TRBJ2-3; D unresolved. Trimming cost V 0 bases and J 0 bases, with 16 bases left between them. CDR3 size: 18 residues. Germline V gene lookup returns CDR1 MGHRA and CDR2 YSYEKL. The CDR3 reads CASSQDPPRQSSTDTQYF. The CDR3 nucleotides are TGCGCCAGCAGCCAAGATCCGCCCAGACAATCTAGCACAGATACGCAGTATTTT.

This clonotype was seen more than once but under ten times. The chain links TRBV28 to TRBJ1-4; 9 bases match TRBD1. CDR1 and CDR2 from the germline V gene are MDHEN and SYDVKM. The CDR3 is 15 amino acids. Trimming cost V 6 bases and J 11 bases; bases outside gene matches: 13. This CDR3 reads CASSLHSGTGFKLFF. In nucleotides, the CDR3 is TGTGCCAGCAGCTTACATTCCGGGACAGGGTTCAAACTGTTTTTT.

The rearrangement links TRBV11-3 to TRBJ2-1; 8 bases match TRBD2. CDR1 is SGHNT, CDR2 YENEEA, per germline. With V trimmed by 5 bases and J by 8 bases, 14 bases remained unmatched. The CDR3 is 16 amino acids. The CDR3 sequence: CASSPIGGLAIDEQFF. The CDR3, as DNA: TGTGCCAGCAGCCCGATCGGCGGACTAGCTATAGATGAGCAGTTCTTC. Supplemented by reference TRBV11-3 and TRBJ2-1, the full variable domain reads EAGVVQSPRYKIIEKKQPVAFWCNPISGHNTLYWYLQNLGQGPELLIRYENEEAVDDSQLPKDRFSAERLKGVDSTLKIQPAELGDSAVYLCASSPIGGLAIDEQFFGPGTRLTVL.

The table lists this clonotype with a few counts. The V and J genes are TRBV28 and TRBJ1-2; maybe TRBD1 (5 bases). The CDR3 loop spans 13 amino acids. V shed 2 bases and J shed 6 bases, with 10 bases lying between them. Germline V gives CDR1 MDHEN, CDR2 SYDVKM. The CDR3 spells CASSLRQPHGYTF. The DNA for the CDR3 is TGTGCCAGCAGTTTAAGACAGCCTCATGGCTACACCTTC.

This clonotype was picked up one time. This chain links TRBV6-2 or TRBV6-3 with TRBJ2-3; D may correspond to TRBD1 or TRBD2 (5 bases each). Trimming took 0 bases from V and 2 from J, leaving 12 bases between them. CDR1 is MNHEY and CDR2 is SVGEGT in the germline V gene. This CDR3 comprises 16 residues. Here the CDR3 DNA reads TGTGCCAGCAGTTACTCGCAGGGAGAGACCACAGATACGCAGTATTTT. Amino acid sequence: CASSYSQGETTDTQYF.

This clonotype was observed many times. This chain uses TRBV4-3 with TRBJ2-7; 7 bases align to TRBD1. This CDR3 is 14 amino acids long. The trim removed 4 bases at V and 3 bases at J, leaving 6 bases unmatched. Germline V gene data show CDR1 as LGHNA and CDR2 as YSLEER. The CDR3 bases are TGCGCCAGCAGCCCCAACGGGACAGACTACGAGCAGTACTTC. This codes for CASSPNGTDYEQYF.

This clonotype was counted many times. The rearrangement links TRBV24-1 to TRBJ1-4, with unresolved D. Trimming took 4 bases from V and 7 from J, leaving 9 bases between them. Germline CDR1 KGHDR, CDR2 SFDVKD. CDR3 size: 13 residues. CDR3 sequence reads: CATSEGYGEKLFF. CDR3 sequence (DNA): TGTGCCACCAGTGAGGGTTATGGTGAAAAACTGTTTTTT.

The chain employs TRBV30 and TRBJ2-7, with D tentatively TRBD1 (7 bases). The V end was cut by 1 base, the J end by 3 bases, with 16 bases between. The CDR3 extends over 15 amino acids. Germline assignment: CDR1 GTSNPN and CDR2 SVGIG (reference sequence). CDR3 in DNA: TGTGCCTGGAGTGCCCGTCGGCAGGGGGGCTACGAGCAGTACTTC. Encoded protein: CAWSARRQGGYEQYF.

In DNA form, the CDR3 reads TGTGCCAGCAGCCCCGCCTCGGGACAGGGGGACGATGAGCAGTTCTTC. The encoded protein is CASSPASGQGDDEQFF. The rearrangement links TRBV11-2 to TRBJ2-1; TRBD1 matches at 11 bases. Germline V gene lookup returns CDR1 SGHAT and CDR2 FQNNGV. V gave up 5 bases and J gave up 8 bases; unmatched junction bases: 11. The CDR3 consists of 16 residues.

Ten or more counts support this clonotype. This rearrangement joins TRBV5-6 to TRBJ2-1; perhaps TRBD1 as D (6 bases). The CDR3 runs to 12 residues. The germline CDR1 and CDR2 sequences are SGHDT and YYEEEE. With 0 bases removed from V and 10 bases from J, the gap between germline ends came to 8 bases. The CDR3 is CASSLDREEQFF. Written as DNA, the CDR3 is TGTGCCAGCAGCTTGGACAGGGAGGAGCAGTTCTTC.

This chain joins TRBV12-3 or TRBV12-4 and TRBJ1-2, with 8 bases lining up with TRBD1. J lost 4 bases, V lost 6 bases, and 10 bases had no gene match. The CDR3 is made up of 15 amino acids. As DNA, the CDR3 is TGTGCCAGCAGCTCATGGGGACAGGCCTGCTATGGCTACACCTTC. It specifies CASSSWGQACYGYTF.

The chain links TRBV6-5 to TRBJ2-5; TRBD2 might be the D (7 bases). The CDR3 loop spans 14 amino acids. CDR1 MNHEY and CDR2 SVGAGI come from the germline V gene. Trimming took off 8 bases at V and 4 bases at J, with 17 bases between the two ends. CDR3 coding DNA: TGTGCCAGCTCGGTGGGGGGGCCAGGAGAGACCCAGTACTTC. As protein: CASSVGGPGETQYF.

The V and J genes are TRBV6-1 and TRBJ1-5; D unclear. With 7 bases removed from V and 0 bases from J, the gap between germline ends came to 16 bases. Germline CDR1 and CDR2: MNHNS and SASEGT. The CDR3 has 16 amino acids. CDR3 protein: CASNKLLPHSNQPQHF. Written as DNA, the CDR3 is TGTGCCAGCAATAAACTACTCCCCCATAGCAATCAGCCCCAGCATTTT.

The sample holds many counts of this clonotype. V usage is TRBV28 and J usage is TRBJ2-7, with no clear D. Trimming took 0 bases from V and 4 from J, leaving 4 bases between them. The CDR3 runs 12 residues. The germline V gene encodes CDR1 MDHEN and CDR2 SYDVKM. The CDR3 bases are TGTGCCAGCAGTTTATGGCTTTACGAGCAGTACTTC. It specifies CASSLWLYEQYF.

This clonotype was counted at least ten times. V is TRBV7-2 and J is TRBJ1-2; 9 bases map to TRBD1. CDR1 and CDR2 (germline): SGHTA, FQGNSA. Losses at the gene ends were 8 bases for V and 8 bases for J; bases not matched to a gene: 9. The CDR3 has 13 amino acids. CDR3: CASGTGTKLGYTF. The CDR3 nucleotides are TGTGCCAGCGGGACAGGGACTAAATTAGGCTACACCTTC.